Below, 14 T cell receptor beta chains from the same sample are listed, as sequenced in a study of T cell responses to AZD1222 COVID-19 vaccine (dated by TCRdb to 2020 to 2023). The time point label of this sample denotes: baseline before first vaccination. Libraries came from the immunoSEQ multiplex PCR assay. TCRdb provides this immuneACCESS table in a form limited to in-frame rearrangements. Some clones are lacking; in checked studies, under half of them reflect an unresolved V gene, and why the rest are absent is not known. Counted in this sample were 120,000 or so clones; 80% to 90% of them appeared once. Roughly 1.5% of the sample goes to the ten largest clones. The material was peripheral blood, obtained on day 0 of AZD1222 vaccination. The receptors here all came from an adult in good health.

The gene calls are TRBV14 and TRBJ2-7; 7 nucleotides match TRBD2. Losses at the gene ends were 6 bases for V and 4 bases for J; bases not matched to a gene: 9. In germline, CDR1 is SGHDN, CDR2 FVKESK. This CDR3 has 14 amino acids. CDR3 nucleotides: TGTGCCAGCAGAGGTGCGGGAGCTATTTACGAGCAGTACTTC. Translation gives CASRGAGAIYEQYF.

The chain joins TRBV6-6 to TRBJ1-4, with unresolved D. The CDR3 runs 15 residues. The V end lost 8 bases, the J end lost 5 bases, and 18 bases lay between the germline ends. Germline lookup yields CDR1 MNHNY and CDR2 SVGAGI (reference sequence). CDR3 coding DNA: TGTGCCAGCTCGTCTGTCCCTCGCCCCAATGAAAAACTGTTTTTT. It is translated as CASSSVPRPNEKLFF.

The CDR3 nucleotides read TGTGCCAGCAGTTACGGGAGATACTATGGCTACACCTTC. This sequence encodes CASSYGRYYGYTF. The V gene is TRBV6-5, the J gene TRBJ1-2, with D hard to call. This CDR3 has 13 amino acids. V gave up 2 bases and J gave up 3 bases, with 7 bases separating them. The germline V gene encodes CDR1 MNHEY and CDR2 SVGAGI.

This rearrangement joins TRBV19 to TRBJ1-6; 9 positions match TRBD1. The length of the CDR3 is 15 residues. Germline V gene sequence: CDR1 LNHDA, CDR2 SQIVND (reference sequence). Losses at the gene ends were 3 bases for V and 10 bases for J; bases not matched to a gene: 7. The CDR3 protein is CASSIAGTGRSPLHF. In DNA, the CDR3 is TGTGCCAGTAGTATCGCTGGGACAGGGAGGTCACCCCTCCACTTT.

The V and J genes are TRBV7-9 and TRBJ1-1; 8 bases align to TRBD1. Unmatched junction bases numbered 3, after V lost 6 bases and J lost 6 bases. CDR3 length: 12 amino acids. The germline V gene has CDR1 SEHNR and CDR2 FQNEAQ (reference sequence). The CDR3 DNA sequence: TGTGCCAGCAGTACGACAGGGGCTGAAGCTTTCTTT. It specifies CASSTTGAEAFF.

The chain couples TRBV25-1 to TRBJ2-1; D is perhaps TRBD1 (5 bases). The CDR3 runs to 15 residues. V was pared by 1 base and J by 6 bases, with 13 bases between. CDR1 and CDR2 from the germline V gene are MGHDK and SYGVNS. CDR3 in amino acids: CASSEFGAQGNEQFF. The CDR3 nucleotides are TGTGCCAGCAGTGAATTCGGAGCTCAGGGCAATGAGCAGTTCTTC.

This chain joins TRBV3-1 (or the pseudogene TRBV3-2) and TRBJ1-6; D uncertain. Trimming stripped 7 bases from V and 6 bases from J, with 13 bases between. Germline V gene data show CDR1 as LGHDT and CDR2 as YNNKEL (reference sequence). CDR3 length: 14 residues. CDR3: CASNRRWGNSPLHF. The CDR3, as DNA: TGTGCCAGCAACCGGCGATGGGGTAATTCACCCCTCCACTTT.

To note about this clone: The same CDR3 also results from other DNA sequences found in this sample. The chain is built from TRBV5-1 and TRBJ1-5, with D hard to call. The germline V gene has CDR1 SGHRS and CDR2 YFSETQ. Trimming took off 0 bases at V and 6 bases at J, with 4 bases between the two ends. This CDR3 has 12 amino acids. The CDR3 reads CASSLAGQPQHF. In nucleotides, the CDR3 is TGCGCCAGCAGCTTGGCCGGTCAGCCCCAGCATTTT.

The chain uses TRBV5-1 and TRBJ1-6, with TRBD1 matching over 9 bases. V shed 4 bases, J shed 6 bases, and the junction held 2 bases outside the gene matches. The CDR3 contains 14 residues. Germline-derived CDR1 and CDR2 are SGHRS and YFSETQ. The CDR3 sequence: CASSPGQGNSPLHF. Written as DNA, the CDR3 is TGCGCCAGCAGCCCGGGACAGGGTAATTCACCCCTCCACTTT. Using reference TRBV5-1 and TRBJ1-6 for the parts outside the CDR3, the full variable domain is KAGVTQTPRYLIKTRGQQVTLSCSPISGHRSVSWYQQTPGQGLQFLFEYFSETQRNKGNFPGRFSGRQFSNSRSEMNVSTLELGDSALYLCASSPGQGNSPLHFGNGTRLTVT.

The V call is TRBV15, the J call TRBJ1-6; a possible D gene is TRBD1 (6 bases). The germline V gene has CDR1 LNHNV and CDR2 YYDKDF (reference sequence). The V and J ends lost 4 bases and 8 bases respectively, with 15 bases between them. The CDR3 has 15 amino acids. The CDR3 spells CATSKGGPRDSPLHF. CDR3 bases: TGTGCCACCAGCAAGGGGGGACCGAGGGATTCACCCCTCCACTTT.

The chain joins TRBV3-1 (or the pseudogene TRBV3-2) to TRBJ1-6; maybe TRBD1 (5 bases). The V gene lost 3 bases and the J gene lost 9 bases, with 15 bases spanning the gap. Germline V gene sequence: CDR1 LGHDT, CDR2 YNNKEL (reference sequence). This CDR3 has 15 amino acids. The CDR3 bases are TGTGCCAGCAGCCAGGGAGGGGACGGGGGTTCACCCCTCCACTTT. It encodes CASSQGGDGGSPLHF.

This chain joins TRBV28 and TRBJ2-5, with TRBD2 matching over 12 bases. The junction had 14 bases not matched to a gene; V was cut back by 5 bases and J by 4 bases. The CDR3 totals 18 residues. Germline V gene sequence: CDR1 MDHEN, CDR2 SYDVKM. The CDR3 spells CASSRLFYPGLAGETQYF. DNA for the CDR3: TGTGCCAGCAGTCGACTATTTTACCCGGGACTAGCGGGAGAGACCCAGTACTTC. The full variable domain, completed using reference TRBV28 and TRBJ2-5, is DVKVTQSSRYLVKRTGEKVFLECVQDMDHENMFWYRQDPGLGLRLIYFSYDVKMKEKGDIPEGYSVSREKKERFSLILESASTNQTSMYLCASSRLFYPGLAGETQYFGPGTRLLVL.

V gene TRBV6-5 combines with J gene TRBJ1-1; D call uncertain. CDR1 is MNHEY, CDR2 SVGAGI, per germline. CDR3 length equals 13 residues. V lost 0 bases, J lost 5 bases, and 7 bases lay in between. CDR3 amino acids: CASSYSRKTEAFF. CDR3 coding DNA: TGTGCCAGCAGTTACTCAAGGAAAACTGAAGCTTTCTTT.

This clone showed up just once. DNA of the CDR3: TGTGCCAGCAGTTCTCCTGCACGTAACCTCACAGATACGCAGTATTTT. Protein product: CASSSPARNLTDTQYF. This sequence joins TRBV12-1 and TRBJ2-3. TRBV12-1 represents a pseudogene. This CDR3 spans 16 amino acids.